The 31 T cell receptor beta chains in this list originate from one sample, sequenced in a study of radiation and T cells in renal cell carcinoma (TCRdb year 2020). Libraries were built with the immunoSEQ multiplex PCR assay. TCRdb limited this immuneACCESS table to in-frame rearrangements with V and J called. A share of clones is missing; checked studies link under half to unresolved V genes, and the rest is unexplained. For this sample there are fewer than 85,000 clones; approximately 90% appear just once. The ten largest make up around 6% of the sample. Explained via the paper, the time point label denotes: blood 4 weeks post-SBRT, at nephrectomy. According to the study, the label for this sample's treatment or condition signals: 15 Gy SBRT to primary tumor, nephrectomy 4 weeks later. Specimen: blood, collected from a patient whose treatment included radiotherapy and nephrectomy. These receptors were obtained from a woman in her 70s with renal cell carcinoma.

This chain connects TRBV5-6 to TRBJ1-1, with a tentative D call TRBD1 (5 bases). Germline lookup yields CDR1 SGHDT and CDR2 YYEEEE. Between the trimmed V and J ends, which lost 2 bases and 3 bases, there was a span of 11 bases. This CDR3 has 14 residues. CDR3 loop: CASSFGDLDTEAFF. The CDR3 bases are TGTGCCAGCAGCTTTGGGGACTTGGACACTGAAGCTTTCTTT. Looking up the rest from reference TRBV5-6 and TRBJ1-1 gives the full variable domain: DAGVTQSPTHLIKTRGQQVTLRCSPKSGHDTVSWYQQALGQGPQFIFQYYEEEERQRGNFPDRFSGHQFPNYSSELNVNALLLGDSALYLCASSFGDLDTEAFFGQGTRLTVV.

V and J are TRBV2 and TRBJ2-7; possible D gene TRBD2, 5 bases. V lost 4 bases and J 6 bases, leaving 10 bases between the germline ends. There are 12 residues in the CDR3. Germline V gene lookup returns CDR1 SNHLY and CDR2 FYNNEI. The CDR3 sequence: CASSAGNGEQYF. Here the CDR3 DNA reads TGTGCCAGCAGTGCGGGGAATGGCGAGCAGTACTTC.

The chain carries TRBV13 and TRBJ2-1, with D hard to call. Trimming cost V 4 bases and J 10 bases, with 8 bases left between them. The CDR3 has 11 amino acids. Germline V CDR1 and CDR2: PRHDT, FYEKMQ (reference sequence). The CDR3, as DNA: TGTGCCAGCAGCTACCGGACGGAGCAGTTCTTC. As protein: CASSYRTEQFF. The full variable domain, with the rest looked up from reference TRBV13 and TRBJ2-1, is AAGVIQSPRHLIKEKRETATLKCYPIPRHDTVYWYQQGPGQDPQFLISFYEKMQSDKGSIPDRFSAQQFSDYHSELNMSSLELGDSALYFCASSYRTEQFFGPGTRLTVL.

This chain uses TRBV5-1 with TRBJ1-2, with 8 bases aligning to TRBD1. CDR1 and CDR2 (germline): SGHRS, YFSETQ. Germline trimming cut 2 bases from V and 8 bases from J; bases unmatched to any gene: 8. The CDR3 runs to 14 residues. The CDR3 DNA is TGCGCCAGCAGCTTAAAGACAGGGGACAGGGGCTACACCTTC. This encodes CASSLKTGDRGYTF. Full variable domain (outside the CDR3, taken from reference TRBV5-1 and TRBJ1-2): KAGVTQTPRYLIKTRGQQVTLSCSPISGHRSVSWYQQTPGQGLQFLFEYFSETQRNKGNFPGRFSGRQFSNSRSEMNVSTLELGDSALYLCASSLKTGDRGYTFGSGTRLTVV.

The rearrangement links TRBV6-5 to TRBJ2-6; D call uncertain. The germline V gene encodes CDR1 MNHEY and CDR2 SVGAGI. Trimming cost V 6 bases and J 2 bases, with 5 bases left between them. The CDR3 has 13 residues. CDR3 residues: CASRTAGANVLTF. DNA for the CDR3: TGTGCCAGCAGGACTGCTGGGGCCAACGTCCTGACTTTC.

The chain uses TRBV5-1 and TRBJ2-1; D is undetermined. There are 14 residues in the CDR3. V was trimmed by 4 bases and J by 4 bases, leaving 12 bases between them. The germline V gene has CDR1 SGHRS and CDR2 YFSETQ. The CDR3 coding sequence is TGCGCCAGCAGCCCAAAAGACTCGTACAATGAGCAGTTCTTC. Translated: CASSPKDSYNEQFF. The complete variable domain, with remaining parts taken from reference TRBV5-1 and TRBJ2-1, reads KAGVTQTPRYLIKTRGQQVTLSCSPISGHRSVSWYQQTPGQGLQFLFEYFSETQRNKGNFPGRFSGRQFSNSRSEMNVSTLELGDSALYLCASSPKDSYNEQFFGPGTRLTVL.

The chain has TRBV29-1 and TRBJ1-2, with a possible D match to TRBD1 (6 bases). Germline-derived CDR1 and CDR2 are SQVTM and ANQGSEA. V lost 7 bases and J 5 bases, leaving 14 bases between the germline ends. This CDR3 comprises 12 residues. CDR3 in amino acids: CSARRQDYGYTF. CDR3 nucleotide sequence: TGCAGCGCCAGAAGACAGGATTATGGCTACACCTTC.

This chain connects TRBV7-2 to TRBJ1-3; unclear D gene. The CDR3 loop spans 15 amino acids. Per germline, CDR1 SGHTA and CDR2 FQGNSA. Deletions cut 1 base from V and 0 bases from J, with 7 bases between. The chain's CDR3 is CASSLDRFSGNTIYF. CDR3 bases: TGTGCCAGCAGCTTAGACCGATTCTCTGGAAACACCATATATTTT.

This clone was observed a single time. The CDR3 DNA sequence: TGTGCCTGGAGTGTACGCGCTGAGACCCAGTACTTC. It translates to CAWSVRAETQYF. The chain joins TRBV30 to TRBJ2-5; D uncertain. This CDR3 region has 12 residues. V was cut by 0 bases and J by 5 bases, with 7 bases left in between. Germline-derived CDR1 and CDR2 are GTSNPN and SVGIG (reference sequence).

The chain is built from TRBV18 and TRBJ1-5; 7 bases fit TRBD1. V was clipped by 6 bases and J by 3 bases; unmatched bases: 2. The CDR3 contains 13 residues. Germline CDR1 KGHSH, CDR2 LQKENI. The CDR3 DNA reads TGTGCCAGCTCGGGGACAGACAATCAGCCCCAGCATTTT. It specifies CASSGTDNQPQHF.

The rearrangement links TRBV28 to TRBJ1-2, with D perhaps TRBD1 (5 bases). The V and J ends lost 7 bases and 7 bases respectively, with 19 bases between them. The CDR3 is 14 amino acids. Germline values: CDR1 MDHEN, CDR2 SYDVKM. The CDR3 nucleotides are TGTGCCAGCATCCCCTCCGGGCTGGGGGTTGGCTACACCTTC. This sequence encodes CASIPSGLGVGYTF.

This clone turned up a few times. The chain is built from TRBV30 and TRBJ2-2; D might be TRBD1 (5 bases). This CDR3 is built from 13 residues. Deletions cut 5 bases from V and 3 bases from J, with 10 bases between. The germline CDR1 and CDR2 sequences are GTSNPN and SVGIG (reference sequence). CDR3 protein: CAWERGYTGELFF. The CDR3 bases are TGTGCCTGGGAAAGGGGTTACACCGGGGAGCTGTTTTTT.

The chain has TRBV7-8 and TRBJ1-2; 10 positions match TRBD1. The CDR3 runs to 17 residues. Trimming cost V 1 base and J 6 bases; bases outside gene matches: 11. The germline gives CDR1 SGHVS, CDR2 FQNEAQ. The chain's CDR3 is CASSLGRRRGTGDGYTF. In nucleotides, the CDR3 is TGTGCCAGCAGCTTAGGACGGAGGCGAGGGACAGGGGATGGCTACACCTTC.

The rearrangement joins TRBV7-2 to TRBJ2-2; maybe TRBD2 (6 bases). The CDR3 is made up of 15 amino acids. Germline V gene data show CDR1 as SGHTA and CDR2 as FQGNSA. Trimming took 10 bases from V and 5 from J, leaving 20 bases between them. The DNA of the CDR3 is TGTGCCATCCTGCGGAGGGGAAAGGGGACCGGGGAGCTGTTTTTT. As protein: CAILRRGKGTGELFF.

This clone was detected once. CDR3 DNA sequence: TGTGCCAGCAGCGTAGGACCGGGGGGGAGCACAGATACGCAGTATTTT. Translated: CASSVGPGGSTDTQYF. This chain connects TRBV9 to TRBJ2-3; 8 bases align to TRBD2. After removal of 0 bases from V and 0 bases from J, the junction contained 3 bases not matched to a gene. The CDR3 spans 16 residues. The V gene's germline CDR1 is SGDLS and CDR2 YYNGEE.

The chain joins TRBV15 to TRBJ1-2; 9 bases are shared with TRBD1. The ends lost 5 bases at V and 3 bases at J; junction bases unmatched: 1. The CDR3 covers 13 residues. The germline gives CDR1 LNHNV, CDR2 YYDKDF (reference sequence). The CDR3 reads CATSGQGYYGYTF. Written as DNA, the CDR3 is TGTGCCACCAGCGGACAGGGGTACTATGGCTACACCTTC.

The chain is built from TRBV28 and TRBJ2-7, with a tentative D call TRBD2 (5 bases). Germline V gives CDR1 MDHEN, CDR2 SYDVKM. V was cut by 8 bases and J by 3 bases, with 29 bases left in between. The CDR3 runs to 18 residues. In nucleotides, the CDR3 is TGTGCCAGCCAGTTTGGAGGCCTTTGGCAGCGATATTTCTACGAGCAGTACTTC. Its protein is CASQFGGLWQRYFYEQYF.

The V and J genes are TRBV11-3 and TRBJ2-2; unclear D gene. The V gene's germline CDR1 is SGHNT and CDR2 YENEEA. CDR3 size: 12 residues. The V end was cut by 2 bases, the J end by 3 bases, with 1 base between. The CDR3 nucleotides read TGTGCCAGCAGCTTACACACCGGGGAGCTGTTTTTT. Its protein is CASSLHTGELFF.

The gene calls are TRBV5-1 and TRBJ2-6, with a tentative D call TRBD1 (6 bases). CDR3 size: 17 residues. Trimming removed 4 bases at V and 4 bases at J, with 18 bases between. Per the germline V gene, CDR1 is SGHRS and CDR2 is YFSETQ. CDR3 region: CASSLRGQLSGANVLTF. CDR3 DNA sequence: TGCGCCAGCAGCCTTCGGGGACAACTGTCGGGGGCCAACGTCCTGACTTTC.

The chain carries TRBV5-1 and TRBJ2-1, with D maybe TRBD1 (5 bases). From germline, CDR1 is SGHRS and CDR2 YFSETQ. Trimming took off 4 bases at V and 7 bases at J, with 12 bases between the two ends. The length of the CDR3 is 13 residues. CDR3 region: CASSQGIVNEQFF. CDR3 DNA: TGCGCCAGCAGCCAGGGAATCGTGAATGAGCAGTTCTTC. The entire variable domain, with the rest obtained from reference TRBV5-1 and TRBJ2-1, is as follows: KAGVTQTPRYLIKTRGQQVTLSCSPISGHRSVSWYQQTPGQGLQFLFEYFSETQRNKGNFPGRFSGRQFSNSRSEMNVSTLELGDSALYLCASSQGIVNEQFFGPGTRLTVL.

V usage is TRBV7-2 and J usage is TRBJ2-1; D is ambiguous. The V end was cut by 1 base, the J end by 7 bases, with 2 bases between. The CDR3 consists of 11 residues. The germline CDR1 and CDR2 sequences are SGHTA and FQGNSA. CDR3 sequence (DNA): TGTGCCAGCAGCTTAGGAAATGAGCAGTTCTTC. It encodes CASSLGNEQFF. Full variable domain (outside the CDR3, taken from reference TRBV7-2 and TRBJ2-1): GAGVSQSPSNKVTEKGKDVELRCDPISGHTALYWYRQSLGQGLEFLIYFQGNSAPDKSGLPSDRFSAERTGGSVSTLTIQRTQQEDSAVYLCASSLGNEQFFGPGTRLTVL.

The CDR3 loop reads CASSPGTSGQETQYF. CDR3 in DNA: TGTGCCAGCAGCCCCGGGACTAGCGGCCAAGAGACCCAGTACTTC. V gene TRBV9 combines with J gene TRBJ2-5, with 11 nucleotides matching TRBD2. Trimming cost V 4 bases and J 1 base; bases outside gene matches: 3. This CDR3 is 15 amino acids long. Germline lookup yields CDR1 SGDLS and CDR2 YYNGEE. The variable domain in full, completed from reference TRBV9 and TRBJ2-5, reads DSGVTQTPKHLITATGQRVTLRCSPRSGDLSVYWYQQSLDQGLQFLIQYYNGEERAKGNILERFSAQQFPDLHSELNLSSLELGDSALYFCASSPGTSGQETQYFGPGTRLLVL.

A word on this clone: Mismatch with germline at one junction end may stem from a read error. The sample contains more than one DNA sequence encoding this CDR3. The chain joins TRBV5-1 to TRBJ1-1; D gene uncertain. Germline V gene lookup returns CDR1 SGHRS and CDR2 YFSETQ. The CDR3 runs to 13 residues. CDR3 DNA: TGCGCCAGCAGCTTGGGGGGAAACACTGAGGCTTTCTTT. Amino acid sequence: CASSLGGNTEAFF. Using reference TRBV5-1 and TRBJ1-1 for the parts outside the CDR3, the full variable domain is KAGVTQTPRYLIKTRGQQVTLSCSPISGHRSVSWYQQTPGQGLQFLFEYFSETQRNKGNFPGRFSGRQFSNSRSEMNVSTLELGDSALYLCASSLGGNTEAFFGQGTRLTVV.

The chain combines TRBV7-2 with TRBJ1-1; TRBD1 matches 8 bases. V dropped 2 bases and J dropped 2; count of bases not matched to a gene: 13. The CDR3 spans 18 residues. Germline loops: CDR1 SGHTA, CDR2 FQGNSA. CDR3 DNA: TGTGCCAGCAGCTTACAGGGGGCGCTTTCGTCCCTTAACACTGAAGCTTTCTTT. This gives the protein CASSLQGALSSLNTEAFF.

This clone is a singleton in its sample. The chain carries TRBV7-9 and TRBJ1-4, with TRBD1 identical over 8 bases. The CDR3 length is 14 residues. Looked up from germline, CDR1 is SEHNR and CDR2 is FQNEAQ (reference sequence). V gave up 3 bases and J gave up 10 bases; unmatched junction bases: 7. The CDR3 sequence is CASSLTTGEVKLFF. CDR3 DNA: TGTGCCAGCAGCTTGACGACAGGGGAAGTAAAACTGTTTTTT.

This sequence joins TRBV27 and TRBJ2-7, with TRBD2 as a possible D gene (5 bases). Per the germline V gene, CDR1 is MNHEY and CDR2 is SMNVEV (reference sequence). The CDR3 extends over 13 amino acids. The V end lost 7 bases, the J end lost 3 bases, and 13 bases lay between the germline ends. The CDR3 nucleotides are TGTGCCAGCACCCGCGGGTCTGTCTACGAGCAGTACTTC. This gives the protein CASTRGSVYEQYF.

V is TRBV6-5 and J is TRBJ2-7, with a tentative D call TRBD2 (6 bases). The germline gives CDR1 MNHEY, CDR2 SVGAGI. This CDR3 has 13 residues. Trimming stripped 6 bases from V and 5 bases from J, with 14 bases between. CDR3 sequence reads: CASRPPEGDEQYF. DNA of the CDR3: TGTGCCAGCAGACCCCCGGAGGGAGACGAGCAGTACTTC.

The chain employs TRBV9 and TRBJ2-2; TRBD2 might be the D (5 bases). Between the trimmed V and J ends, which lost 7 bases and 0 bases, there was a span of 10 bases. Per the germline V gene, CDR1 is SGDLS and CDR2 is YYNGEE. The CDR3 runs to 14 residues. CDR3 sequence: CASGRTPNTGELFF. CDR3 nucleotide sequence: TGTGCCAGCGGTCGGACTCCGAACACCGGGGAGCTGTTTTTT.

The J gene is TRBJ2-7, the V gene TRBV9; D perhaps matches TRBD2 (6 bases). Per germline, CDR1 SGDLS and CDR2 YYNGEE. Between the trimmed V and J ends, which lost 0 bases and 3 bases, there was a span of 10 bases. CDR3 length: 14 amino acids. Here the CDR3 reads CASSVAEGNYEQYF. CDR3 nucleotides: TGTGCCAGCAGCGTAGCGGAGGGCAACTACGAGCAGTACTTC.

CDR3 in amino acids: CATSRDPGASETQYF. CDR3 nucleotides: TGTGCCACCAGCAGGGACCCGGGGGCGTCGGAGACCCAGTACTTC. The chain has TRBV15 and TRBJ2-5; D tentatively fits TRBD1 or TRBD2 (6 bases each). The CDR3 sequence is 15 residues long. Per the germline V gene, CDR1 is LNHNV and CDR2 is YYDKDF (reference sequence). V gave up 3 bases and J gave up 5 bases, with 16 bases separating them.

The chain has TRBV27 and TRBJ1-3, with D unresolved. CDR3 length equals 18 residues. In germline, CDR1 is MNHEY, CDR2 SMNVEV (reference sequence). V lost 5 bases and J lost 2, with 22 bases in between. The CDR3 spells CASSLAPPGPGPGNTIYF. CDR3 DNA sequence: TGTGCCAGCAGTCTAGCCCCTCCGGGCCCCGGACCTGGAAACACCATATATTTT.